These 21 T cell receptor beta chains were all obtained from the same sample, sequenced in a study of cytomegalovirus exposure and HLA in healthy donors. The PCR contained 60 Vbeta and 13 Jbeta primers. TCRdb's table, derived via immunoSEQ multiplex PCR, lists solely in-frame clones and lacks some. The sample has about 210,000 clones; around 81% are singletons. The sample consisted of PBMCs. These receptors came from a woman aged 45-60 years in good health and CMV-seropositive.

The chain recombines TRBV19 with TRBJ2-5, with D tentatively TRBD2 (6 bases). The germline V gene has CDR1 LNHDA and CDR2 SQIVND (reference sequence). Trimming removed 2 bases from V and 0 bases from J, with 13 bases in between. The CDR3 runs to 16 residues. The CDR3 is CASSIRGGEYQETQYF. The CDR3 DNA reads as TGTGCCAGTAGTATACGTGGCGGGGAGTACCAAGAGACCCAGTACTTC.

The genes are TRBV11-1 and TRBJ1-6, with a weak D call TRBD1 (5 bases). V was cut by 1 base and J by 7 bases, with 8 bases left in between. Germline V gene sequence: CDR1 SGHAT, CDR2 FQDESV (reference sequence). The CDR3 covers 14 residues. The CDR3 coding sequence is TGTGCCAGCAGCTTAGGACAGAACAATTCACCCCTCCACTTT. Translated, it gives CASSLGQNNSPLHF.

This chain uses TRBV7-9 with TRBJ1-4; 7 bases align to TRBD1. The CDR3 sequence is 16 residues long. Germline assignment: CDR1 SEHNR and CDR2 FQNEAQ (reference sequence). V was pared by 4 bases and J by 2 bases, with 7 bases of the junction left unmatched. The chain's CDR3 is CASSSSTGKTNEKLFF. As DNA, the CDR3 is TGTGCCAGCAGCTCCTCGACAGGGAAGACTAATGAAAAACTGTTTTTT.

The chain joins TRBV5-1 to TRBJ2-7; 9 nucleotides agree with TRBD1. J gave up 4 bases and V 1 base, and 12 bases lay outside the gene matches. CDR1 and CDR2 from the germline V gene are SGHRS and YFSETQ. This CDR3 has 17 amino acids. Written as DNA, the CDR3 is TGCGCCAGCAGCTTGACCGGGGCGGGACAGGGAGGGTACGAGCAGTACTTC. Translated, it gives CASSLTGAGQGGYEQYF.

The chain links TRBV25-1 to TRBJ1-2; maybe TRBD1 (6 bases). The V and J ends lost 5 bases and 2 bases respectively, with 12 bases between them. The CDR3 loop spans 14 amino acids. Looked up from germline, CDR1 is MGHDK and CDR2 is SYGVNS. In DNA, the CDR3 is TGTGCCAGCAGTAGGGGGACGGCAAACTATGGCTACACCTTC. Its translation is CASSRGTANYGYTF.

The CDR3 spells CASSPVVAASTDTQYF. CDR3 nucleotides: TGTGCCAGCTCACCAGTCGTTGCCGCGAGCACAGATACGCAGTATTTT. This rearrangement joins TRBV18 to TRBJ2-3; D is ambiguous. V was pared by 2 bases and J by 0 bases, with 12 bases between. The V gene's germline CDR1 is KGHSH and CDR2 LQKENI. The CDR3 loop spans 16 amino acids.

This clone has a handful of counts. The chain links TRBV5-6 to TRBJ1-6; D is possibly TRBD1 (6 bases). Deletions cut 3 bases from V and 7 bases from J, with 20 bases between. Germline V gene sequence: CDR1 SGHDT, CDR2 YYEEEE. The CDR3 totals 17 residues. CDR3 coding DNA: TGTGCCAGCAGCTGGACAGTTATTCCGAGTCGGAATTCACCCCTCCACTTT. It codes for CASSWTVIPSRNSPLHF.

The chain carries TRBV11-2 and TRBJ1-5, with TRBD1 matching 9 bases. Germline trimming cut 3 bases from V and 5 bases from J; bases unmatched to any gene: 5. Germline values: CDR1 SGHAT, CDR2 FQNNGV. This CDR3 comprises 15 residues. As DNA, the CDR3 is TGTGCCAGCAGCTTTCTACAGGGGGCAGATCAGCCCCAGCATTTT. Translation: CASSFLQGADQPQHF.

This chain links TRBV30 with TRBJ1-4; 8 nucleotides line up with TRBD1. The germline gives CDR1 GTSNPN, CDR2 SVGIG (reference sequence). CDR3 length equals 15 residues. With 0 bases clipped from V and 7 bases from J, the junction kept 7 bases outside the gene matches. CDR3 bases: TGTGCCTGGAGTGTACGGAGACAGGGGAGTGAAAAACTGTTTTTT. Amino acids: CAWSVRRQGSEKLFF.

The chain uses TRBV9 and TRBJ1-4; TRBD1 might be the D (5 bases). CDR1 SGDLS and CDR2 YYNGEE come from the germline V gene. This CDR3 contains 13 residues. Trimming shortened V by 2 bases and J by 8 bases, and 10 bases separated the two germline ends. The CDR3 reads CASSVDSREKLFF. The DNA of the CDR3 is TGTGCCAGCAGCGTCGACAGTAGGGAAAAACTGTTTTTT.

The rearrangement links TRBV5-6 to TRBJ1-2; weak D call: TRBD1 (6 bases). Trimming removed 5 bases at V and 5 bases at J, with 16 bases between. CDR3 length: 14 amino acids. Germline CDR1 reads SGHDT; CDR2 reads YYEEEE. In DNA, the CDR3 is TGTGCCAGCAGTGGGGGCAGGGGCCGGTATGGCTACACCTTC. Translating gives CASSGGRGRYGYTF.

This sequence joins TRBV6-6 and TRBJ2-7; 9 bases fit TRBD1. V shed 5 bases and J 7 bases; nucleotides not matched to a gene: 9. The CDR3 totals 14 residues. Germline CDR1 reads MNHNY; CDR2 reads SVGAGI (reference sequence). CDR3 region: CASSHLQGAREQYF. CDR3 sequence (DNA): TGTGCCAGCAGTCATCTACAGGGGGCGAGGGAGCAGTACTTC.

This clone was seen once. The chain links TRBV5-1 to TRBJ2-7; maybe TRBD1 (5 bases). The germline gives CDR1 SGHRS, CDR2 YFSETQ. The CDR3 is 16 amino acids. V dropped 4 bases and J dropped 0 bases, with 17 bases sitting between them. CDR3 protein: CASSPGVGPISYEQYF. The CDR3 DNA sequence: TGCGCCAGCAGCCCTGGAGTGGGGCCGATCTCCTACGAGCAGTACTTC.

This chain joins TRBV18 and TRBJ1-2; D not resolved. Germline V CDR1 and CDR2: KGHSH, LQKENI. CDR3 length equals 13 residues. V was clipped by 3 bases and J by 6 bases, with 11 bases between them. The CDR3 reads CASSPVGTDGYTF. DNA of the CDR3: TGTGCCAGCTCACCGGTCGGTACAGATGGCTACACCTTC.

The chain links TRBV5-1 to TRBJ2-5; D unclear. CDR3 length equals 15 residues. Trimming shortened V by 0 bases and J by 0 bases, and 9 bases separated the two germline ends. The germline V gene has CDR1 SGHRS and CDR2 YFSETQ. The CDR3 nucleotides are TGCGCCAGCAGCTTGGTATCGGGTTACCAAGAGACCCAGTACTTC. It yields the protein CASSLVSGYQETQYF.

This clone has a handful of counts. The V gene is TRBV7-9, the J gene TRBJ2-1; 14 bases map to TRBD2. The V and J ends lost 5 bases and 9 bases, in that order; junction bases with no gene match: 6. From germline, CDR1 is SEHNR and CDR2 FQNEAQ (reference sequence). The CDR3 loop spans 15 amino acids. The CDR3 here is CASSHGTSGGSEQFF. The CDR3 nucleotides read TGTGCCAGCAGCCACGGGACTAGCGGGGGATCTGAGCAGTTCTTC.

CDR3 sequence: CATRGTAIRNEQFF. DNA of the CDR3: TGTGCCACCAGGGGGACAGCGATACGGAATGAGCAGTTCTTC. The chain employs TRBV15 and TRBJ2-1, with TRBD1 identical over 7 bases. V trimming: 6 bases; J trimming: 7 bases; junction bases outside the gene matches: 9. Germline assignment: CDR1 LNHNV and CDR2 YYDKDF (reference sequence). The CDR3 is made up of 14 amino acids.

J is TRBJ2-3 and V is TRBV6-5; 8 bases fit TRBD1. The CDR3 length is 15 residues. Per germline, CDR1 MNHEY and CDR2 SVGAGI. V lost 5 bases to trimming and J lost 1 base; unmatched junction nucleotides: 5. The DNA of the CDR3 is TGTGCCAGCAGTAGGGGACAGGTGGGCACAGATACGCAGTATTTT. Protein sequence: CASSRGQVGTDTQYF.

The chain has TRBV6-4 and TRBJ1-6, with D unresolved. CDR1 and CDR2 from the germline V gene are MRHNA and SNTAGT. The CDR3 has 12 residues. V lost 2 bases, J lost 10 bases, and 6 bases lay in between. CDR3 sequence: CASSDGESPLHF. CDR3 bases: TGTGCCAGCAGTGACGGAGAGTCACCCCTCCACTTT.

The CDR3 is CASSPTTGTNYGYTF. CDR3 in DNA: TGTGCCAGCAGTCCTACGACAGGGACTAACTATGGCTACACCTTC. This chain joins TRBV6-6 and TRBJ1-2, with 7 bases that match TRBD1. The germline V gene has CDR1 MNHNY and CDR2 SVGAGI (reference sequence). V lost 5 bases to trimming and J lost 0 bases; unmatched junction nucleotides: 6. CDR3 size: 15 residues.

This clone was detected only once. The chain employs TRBV6-1 and TRBJ1-5; D might be TRBD1 (6 bases). V lost 6 bases, J lost 4 bases, and 13 bases lay in between. The CDR3 has 14 amino acids. CDR1 is MNHNS, CDR2 SASEGT, per germline. CDR3 sequence (DNA): TGTGCCAGCAGCCAGGGGTGGGGAAATCAGCCCCAGCATTTT. This gives the protein CASSQGWGNQPQHF.